This TCR beta chain was found in a study of blood T cell repertoires in COVID-19. Background on the study: Sites in the United States, Italy and Spain provided acute and convalescent COVID-19 samples. In each case, the material was cDNA or gDNA derived from T cells, B-cell-depleted T cells, or PBMCs.

Under the authors' procedure: Reference gene primer amplification in the assay estimated nucleated cell counts. TCRdb keeps only in-frame clones here, not all; method: immunoSEQ multiplex PCR. V, J and clone size are those of that table, while D and trimming were read from the DNA. The profile shows 120,000 or so clones, more than 70% of them singletons. J lost 3 bases, V lost 3 bases, and 8 bases had no gene match. From germline, CDR1 is MDHEN and CDR2 SYDVKM. The CDR3 covers 15 residues. Material for sequencing was peripheral blood. The receptor was isolated from a woman between 25 and 40 years old who had recovered from COVID-19. The rearrangement joins TRBV28 to TRBJ2-7; the match to TRBD1 covers 7 bases. The chain's CDR3 is CASSLKSGGHYEQYF. The CDR3 region has the DNA TGTGCCAGCAGTTTGAAGTCAGGGGGTCACTACGAGCAGTACTTC.